Each of the 7 T cell receptor beta chains below was sequenced from the same sample in a study of PD-1 blockade in classical Hodgkin lymphoma. After autologous stem cell transplantation all patients relapsed, and prior brentuximab vedotin exposure differed between cohorts. Some clones are missing from TCRdb's copy, which holds only in-frame ones; the method was immunoSEQ multiplex PCR. The sample has approximately 150,000 clones; about 78% are singletons. The sequences come from peripheral blood mononuclear cells (PBMCs), collected before the second cycle of nivolumab. These receptors were collected from a human donor with classical Hodgkin lymphoma.

J is TRBJ2-7 and V is TRBV5-4, with 14 bases matching TRBD2. Unmatched junction bases numbered 7, after V lost 4 bases and J lost 7 bases. CDR3 length: 15 residues. Germline CDR1 is SGHNT and CDR2 is YYREEE (reference sequence). Here the CDR3 reads CASSRLAGGPGEQYF. In nucleotides, the CDR3 is TGTGCCAGCAGCAGACTAGCGGGGGGGCCGGGAGAGCAGTACTTC. Based on the CDR3 plus reference TRBV5-4 and TRBJ2-7, the full variable domain is ETGVTQSPTHLIKTRGQQVTLRCSSQSGHNTVSWYQQALGQGPQFIFQYYREEENGRGNFPPRFSGLQFPNYSSELNVNALELDDSALYLCASSRLAGGPGEQYFGPGTRLTVT.

The table lists this clone with a few counts. The chain is built from TRBV5-6 and TRBJ2-7; 10 nucleotides match TRBD1. From germline, CDR1 is SGHDT and CDR2 YYEEEE. The J segment lost 5 bases and the V segment lost 0 bases, leaving 8 bases of the junction unmatched. The CDR3 extends over 16 amino acids. The CDR3 DNA is TGTGCCAGCAGCTTGGAGCCCGGGACAGGGGTACACGAGCAGTACTTC. It yields the protein CASSLEPGTGVHEQYF. Full variable domain (rest looked up from reference TRBV5-6 and TRBJ2-7): DAGVTQSPTHLIKTRGQQVTLRCSPKSGHDTVSWYQQALGQGPQFIFQYYEEEERQRGNFPDRFSGHQFPNYSSELNVNALLLGDSALYLCASSLEPGTGVHEQYFGPGTRLTVT.

This chain links TRBV18 with TRBJ2-3; D gene ambiguous. The V gene's germline CDR1 is KGHSH and CDR2 LQKENI. V was pared by 0 bases and J by 2 bases, with 6 bases between. The CDR3 sequence is 14 residues long. The CDR3 spells CASSPPYDTDTQYF. The CDR3 bases are TGTGCCAGCTCACCACCGTATGACACAGATACGCAGTATTTT.

This chain links TRBV5-8 with TRBJ1-5, with no clear D. CDR1 is SGHTS, CDR2 YDEGEE, per germline. V gave up 4 bases and J gave up 4 bases, with 6 bases separating them. The CDR3 runs 12 residues. CDR3 sequence reads: CASSLGNQPQHF. Here the CDR3 DNA reads TGTGCCAGCAGCCTGGGGAATCAGCCCCAGCATTTT.

V is TRBV10-3 and J is TRBJ1-1, with D maybe TRBD1 (6 bases). Per germline, CDR1 ENHRY and CDR2 SYGVKD. V was trimmed by 6 bases and J by 3 bases, leaving 11 bases between them. The CDR3 sequence is 13 residues long. This CDR3 reads CAIRGQEDTEAFF. CDR3 coding DNA: TGTGCCATCAGGGGACAAGAGGACACTGAAGCTTTCTTT.

The rearrangement uses TRBV18 and TRBJ1-6, with D perhaps matching TRBD1 (5 bases). CDR1 KGHSH and CDR2 LQKENI come from the germline V gene. Trimming stripped 3 bases from V and 7 bases from J, with 13 bases between. The CDR3 totals 15 residues. The CDR3 DNA reads TGTGCCAGCTCACCGGTGAGGGGCCGGAATTCACCCCTCCACTTT. Its protein is CASSPVRGRNSPLHF.

The rearrangement uses TRBV7-3 and TRBJ2-2, with D unclear. V shed 1 base and J shed 2 bases, with 11 bases lying between them. This CDR3 is built from 16 residues. Germline CDR1 and CDR2: SGHTA and FQGTGA. The CDR3, as DNA: TGTGCCAGCAGCTTAATCCTAAGCCCTAACACCGGGGAGCTGTTTTTT. This encodes CASSLILSPNTGELFF.